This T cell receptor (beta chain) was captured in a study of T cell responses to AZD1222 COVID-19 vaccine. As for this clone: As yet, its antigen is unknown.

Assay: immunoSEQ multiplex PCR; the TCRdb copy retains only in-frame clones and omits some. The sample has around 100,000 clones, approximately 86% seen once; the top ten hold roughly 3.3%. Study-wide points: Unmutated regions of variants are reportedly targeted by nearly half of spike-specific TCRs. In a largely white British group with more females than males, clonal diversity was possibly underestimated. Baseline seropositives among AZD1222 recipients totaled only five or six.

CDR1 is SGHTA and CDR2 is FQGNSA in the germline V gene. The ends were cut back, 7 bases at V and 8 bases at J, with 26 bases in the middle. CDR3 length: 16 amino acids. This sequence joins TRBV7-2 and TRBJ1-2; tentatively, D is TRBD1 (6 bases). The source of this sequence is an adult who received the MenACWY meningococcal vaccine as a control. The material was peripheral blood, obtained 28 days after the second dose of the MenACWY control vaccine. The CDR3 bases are TGTGCCAGCAACTTTCAACAGGGTGCTTTTGGGGGAGGCTACACCTTC. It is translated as CASNFQQGAFGGGYTF.